This T cell receptor beta chain was documented in a study of memory CD4+ T cells and cytomegalovirus serostatus (dated by TCRdb to between 2018 and 2021). Background for the entire study: A total of roughly 35 healthy Belgian adults, of whom 9 were CMV seropositive and about 24 were CMV seronegative, were included in the cohort. CD4+ memory TCRbeta repertoires of a Belgian cohort with known cytomegalovirus serostatus were sequenced in order to replicate a published TCR-based CMV serostatus classifier. Paper-wide results and their limitations: For predicting CMV serostatus, the median bootstrapped AUC was about 0.96 using the original framework and almost 0.93 using a US-trained random forest. Of 164 previously reported CMV-associated TCRbeta sequences, 67 appeared in the CD4+ memory repertoires, each in one to five individuals. Results were interpreted as suggesting that the CMV-associated TCR signature is largely present in the CD4+ memory repertoire. Unlike the original study, which covered naive and memory CD4+ and CD8+ populations, the Belgian study sequenced only CD4+CD45RO+ memory cells. On the Belgian cohort, the classifier built on the original framework reached a median bootstrapped AUC of around 0.95, with a 95% CI of 0.76-1.00.

A FACSAria II was used to sort memory CD4+ T cells, defined as single viable CD3+CD4+CD8-CD45RO+ cells. CMV serostatus was assessed using a Roche Elecsys assay, by which serum IgG against CMV pp150, pp28, p38 and p52 was detected. Once the samples were thawed, total CD4+ T cells were enriched through positive selection using CD4 magnetic microbeads. The samples came from a different study that was designed specifically to examine the CD4+ T cell memory repertoire. Peripheral blood mononuclear cells were isolated and cryopreserved according to standard operating procedures, and serum was kept at -80 degrees C. CD3-PerCP (BW264/56), CD4-APC (RPA-T4), CD45RO-PE (UCHT1) and CD8-Pacific Orange (3B5) antibodies were used for staining, and non-viable cells were excluded with Sytox blue. The CDR3, cysteine through phenylalanine, is 13 amino acids long. Just the 39-base CDR3 DNA is kept, in frame starting at base 1. The germline V gene (reference sequence) supplies CDR1 MNHEY and CDR2 SMNVEV. V loses 6 bases of germline sequence and J loses 0 bases, and the interval between the two ends is 9 bases.

About this clone: It has no known antigen specificity. The input lacks base qualities; no much larger clone sits a single base away.

Genomic DNA was extracted from sorted cells with the Quick-DNA Microprep Kit. Amplification of TCRbeta DNA was done with the immunoSEQ hsTCRbeta kit, following the protocol from the manufacturer. TCRbeta libraries were sequenced on an Illumina MiSeq instrument. In the authors' own workflow: Following removal of out-of-frame sequences, around 2.4 million distinct TCRbeta sequences were retained, with an average of approximately 69,000 per individual. Each individual was scored according to the count of 164 previously reported CMV-associated TCRbeta sequences and the total productive distinct TCRbeta count. A beta-binomial model was reimplemented in Python, and scikit-learn random forests with default parameters were trained on data from the US cohort. Classifier performance on the Belgian cohort was reported as the median AUC with percentile confidence intervals calculated over 10,000 bootstrap iterations. The table comes from immuneACCESS by way of TCRdb, which keeps in-frame sequences with V and J called. Part of the clones is missing from these tables; in studies checked, under half for an unresolved V gene and the rest for unknown reasons. That table furnishes V, J and clone size, whereas the DNA furnished D and trimming. The sample table lists over 55,000 clones, under 80% of them with a count of one. More than 0.75% of the sample belongs to the ten largest clones.

The chain was built from TRBV27 and TRBJ2-7, with the D gene not clear enough to name. The receptor's source is an adult in good health and CMV-seronegative. The specimen sequenced was memory CD4+ T cells from blood. The CDR3 region reads CASRLTVSYEQYF. The sequence in DNA is TGTGCCAGCAGACTGACGGTCTCCTACGAGCAGTACTTC.